This TCR beta chain was captured in a study of cytomegalovirus exposure and HLA in healthy donors (TCRdb year 2017). The study in broad terms: In an earlier analysis of under 750 of the donors, approximately 300 Gb of sequence data and about 110 million unique TCR beta sequences from 180 million or so T cells were reported. Around 320 gigabases of sequencing data and 80 million or so unique TCR sequences were included in an early release covering about 620 HLA-typed donors. Of the 300 to 500 genotyped donors, 81% were placed in the genetic ancestry cluster associated with self-reported Caucasian donors. The aim of the study was to test whether cataloging public T cell receptors could identify signatures of past pathogen exposure. The study used immunosequencing to profile the T cell repertoires of several hundred subjects and linked those repertoires to cytomegalovirus serostatus. Besides the first cohort of approximately 710 subjects, a separate validation cohort made up of roughly 120 different subjects was used. To predict cytomegalovirus infection status, the study combined high-throughput TCR immunosequencing, statistical association of individual TCRs with disease status, and machine learning. To study patterns of TCR occurrence, a later analysis re-analyzed previously published TCR beta repertoires from 500 to 850 donors and added high-resolution HLA genotyping. The later analysis used no new phenotypic data to find candidate immune exposures, relying instead on TCR beta sequences and their occurrence across donors. An earlier analysis of a few hundred of the donors applied high-throughput TCR beta sequencing to assess whether each TCR beta V gene segment acted as functional or pseudogenic. Donor age, sex, ethnicity and CMV serostatus were compiled alongside the repertoire data. A later genetic analysis took genome-wide SNP genotypes for 398 of the 666 donors and used that subset as a discovery cohort. All discovery cohort repertoires had been generated on a single sequencing platform. Both class I and class II loci were covered by HLA typing, at four-digit resolution. Typing coverage varied by locus: roughly 629-630 donors for A, B, C, DRB1 and DQB1; more than 500 for DQA1; around 570 for DPA1; roughly 470 for DPB1. Five DR-DQ haplotypes were treated as single units for association and clustering because of strong linkage in the cohort. On average, roughly 250,000 unique TCR beta nucleotide sequences were sequenced per donor among more than 350 genotyped donors of the cohort, with approximately 18% of those sequences being non-productive. Paper-wide results and their limitations: According to a later analysis, most CMV-associated TCR beta chains appeared to be HLA-restricted, and the HLA associations seemed to be driven largely by CMV exposure. Sequencing depth was assumed to be roughly uniform across donors in the presence/absence analyses, though that assumption may not hold. Only TCR beta chains were sequenced in this cohort, and the absence of alpha or paired-chain data limited detectable features. The study listed 170 or so TCR beta chains as associated with cytomegalovirus. In a later analysis, the rate of TCR association differed among HLA loci, with DRB1 alleles having the most associated TCRs and HLA-C alleles having the fewest. In both the original and validation cohorts, the classifier was reported to diagnose cytomegalovirus status with high specificity and sensitivity. It was suggested by the authors that the approach could potentially be generalized to other disease states and immunological phenotypes. Most TCR sequences were observed very rarely across donors, whereas some public TCRs were present in many individuals. According to a later genetic analysis, donors in an Asian-associated ancestry cluster had fewer N-insertions in productive TCRs than the approximately 690-donor mean. HLA typing was unavailable for some donors at each locus, so association tests used only the typed subset. Linkage disequilibrium might explain the correlated functional status among segregating V segments, but an unknown experimental factor could not be excluded. Assigning TCR associations to individual alleles was difficult when HLA alleles, especially DR and DQ, strongly co-occurred. In an earlier analysis of roughly 500 of the donors, most TCR beta V segments appeared in productive rearrangements about 87% or about 30% of the time, broadly matching IMGT annotations. A cluster of highly shared sequence variants was judged likely to represent a technical artifact of the sequencing pipeline. The 87-base-pair reads could not distinguish some IMGT-functional V segments, including TRBV6-2 and TRBV6-3, so those segments were excluded. A further reported finding was that TCR beta sequences accurately predicted the HLA-A and HLA-B alleles for most subjects in the first cohort. A later genetic analysis associated a missense DCLRE1C variant with V-gene and J-gene trimming of TCR beta chains, and an independent cohort replicated the association. Because counts were too low, seventeen rarely observed V segments, including chromosome 9 orphons, were excluded from the earlier analysis of several hundred of the donors. Several of the top co-occurrence clusters appeared to be linked to parvovirus B19, influenza, CMV and Epstein-Barr virus, according to a later analysis. Immune exposure information for the cohort was limited to CMV serostatus. In vitro tests confirmed that a few of the cytomegalovirus-associated TCR beta chains recognize cytomegalovirus antigens. Specific HLA alleles were associated with over 15,000 TCR beta sequences at a false discovery rate of 0.05 in a later analysis. In a later analysis, HLA-associated TCR beta chains showed more clonal expansion and lower generation probabilities than non-associated chains that were equally common.

Comment on this clone: No cognate antigen has been identified for it. Per-base qualities were not stored, and no clone one base away is much larger.

Receptor amplification or capture employed the immunoSEQ multiplex PCR assay. For the multiplex PCR, a mixture combining 60 forward primers for TCR Vbeta segments and 13 reverse primers for TCR Jbeta segments was used. Amplification of the CDR3 region of rearranged TCR beta genes was performed with a multiplex PCR assay on genomic DNA. Amplified TCR beta libraries were sequenced as 87-base-pair reads on the Illumina HiSeq System. The authors' analysis ran thus. A later analysis counted about 80 million unique TCR beta chains across the 600 to 850 repertoires, and some 11 million of these chains were shared by at least two donors. A nearest-neighbor algorithm error-corrected the raw reads and collapsed the reads into unique sequences, merging closely related sequences to remove PCR and sequencing errors. To assign V, D and J gene segments, CDR3 sequences were aligned to IMGT reference sequences. For a sequence to be retained, at least a six-nucleotide match to both a V gene segment and a J gene segment was required. Rearrangements were called productive when the CDR3 lacked stop codons and stayed in frame with V and J; all others were non-productive. Following IMGT convention, CDR3 was defined as the stretch from the second conserved V-encoded cysteine to the conserved J-encoded phenylalanine. The earlier analysis of fewer than 700 of the donors excluded sequences that lacked an unambiguous match to a single V gene segment. An earlier analysis of some 500 of the donors classified V segments as functional when productive rearrangements were above 56.7% and as segregating when the standard deviation between donors was above 5%. A statistical classification framework was built for diagnosing cytomegalovirus status from the catalog of TCR beta chain sequences. In a later analysis, TCR nucleotide sequences were compared against IMGT/GENE-DB human TR gene sequences so that V and J genes could be assigned. A later analysis assigned CDR3 sequences and most-parsimonious VDJ recombination scenarios with the TCRdist pipeline. In a later analysis, each TCR beta chain was defined by its CDR3 amino acid sequence together with its V-gene family, and reads without a unique V-gene family were excluded. A later analysis removed several hundred highly shared, low-generation-probability nucleotide sequences to deal with suspected cross-contamination and a sequencing artifact. For each public chain, a later analysis derived a clonal expansion index from normalized ranks of inferred template counts within each repertoire. A later analysis computed generation probabilities with a VDJ recombination model fitted to out-of-frame rearrangements, and checked the results against IGoR. A later analysis scored TCR-TCR, TCR-HLA and TCR-CMV co-occurrence with hypergeometric tests, applying a repertoire-size bias correction to TCR pairs. False discovery rates were estimated in a later analysis by permuting HLA or CMV assignments 20 times. In a later analysis, co-occurring TCRs were grouped using DBSCAN, and TCRdist sequence similarity was added for clustering within HLA-allele-positive subsets. Co-occurrence clustering excluded repertoires with fewer than 30,000 or more than 120,000 public chains, plus five with anomalous nucleotide sharing. TCRdb provides this immuneACCESS table in a form limited to in-frame rearrangements. Some clones are lacking; in checked studies, under half of them reflect an unresolved V gene, and why the rest are absent is not known. V and J calls and clone size are as listed in that table; D and trimming were resolved from the DNA. This sample holds 150,000 to 250,000 clones; approximately 85% were observed only once. Under 3% of the sample rests with the top ten.

The cohort consisted of 666 healthy bone marrow donors. At the time of sampling, all cohort members were nominally healthy, though unrecorded immune exposures were likely present. The donor was CMV seronegative and was included in the group of a few hundred seronegative cohort members. Every donor gave a peripheral blood sample, and the peripheral blood mononuclear cells from that sample were used for TCR beta sequencing. The Qiagen DNeasy Blood Extraction Kit was used to extract genomic DNA from the blood cell samples. CDR1 MNHNY and CDR2 SVGAGI were looked up in the germline V gene (reference sequence). The CDR3 covers 13 residues, taking in both the cysteine and the phenylalanine. Only the CDR3 DNA is retained, 39 bases long and in frame from the first base. V loses 5 bases, J loses 7 bases, and the germline ends lie 14 bases apart.

What was sequenced was PBMCs. The chain links TRBV6-6 with TRBJ1-2, and perhaps TRBD1 as D gene, on 5 matching bases. The clonotype was recovered from a woman aged 45-65 years in good health and CMV-seronegative. The bases are TGTGCCAGCAGTCAGACGCTCGGGGGTGGCTACACCTTC. It is translated as CASSQTLGGGYTF.